What follows describes a single T cell receptor (beta chain). Its antigen is unknown. No much larger clonotype is one base removed from it; base qualities were not supplied. This sample is drawn from a study of cytomegalovirus exposure and HLA in healthy donors (dated by TCRdb to 2016 to 2017). As for the study more broadly: An earlier analysis of several hundred of the donors reported under 300 Gb of sequence data and some 110 million unique TCR beta sequences obtained from about 170 million T cells. An early release covering some 640 HLA-typed donors comprised 250 to 350 gigabases of sequencing data and 65 million to 100 million unique TCR sequences. Among the approximately 400 genotyped donors, 81% belonged to the genetic ancestry cluster associated with self-reported Caucasian donors. The study aimed to test whether cataloging public T cell receptors could reveal signatures of past pathogen exposure. The study profiled the T cell repertoires of under 850 subjects by immunosequencing and related them to cytomegalovirus serostatus. In addition to the first cohort of 666 subjects, a separate validation cohort of 120 different subjects was used. To predict cytomegalovirus infection status, the study combined high-throughput TCR immunosequencing, statistical association of individual TCRs with disease status, and machine learning. A later analysis re-examined previously published TCR beta repertoires from about 670 donors and added high-resolution HLA genotyping to investigate patterns of TCR occurrence. In the later analysis, no new phenotypic data were used to find candidate immune exposures; instead, reliance was placed on TCR beta sequences and their occurrence across donors. An earlier analysis of around 580 of the donors used high-throughput TCR beta sequencing to judge whether each TCR beta V gene segment behaved as functional or pseudogenic. Donor age, sex, ethnicity and CMV serostatus were compiled together with the repertoire data. Genome-wide SNP genotypes for about 60% of the 666 donors were used in a later genetic analysis, which treated that subset as a discovery cohort. All discovery cohort repertoires had been generated on a single sequencing platform. Class I and class II HLA loci were covered by the typing at four-digit resolution. The number of donors typed differed by locus, with about 629-630 for A, B, C, DRB1 and DQB1, approximately 500 for DQA1, 600 to 610 for DPA1, and around 450 for DPB1. Because of strong linkage in the cohort, a few DR-DQ haplotypes were treated as single units for association and clustering. Among some 410 genotyped donors of the cohort, an average of approximately 240,000 unique TCR beta nucleotide sequences was sequenced per donor, of which 15% to 20% were non-productive. Broad study findings and their caveats: A cluster of highly shared sequence variants was judged likely to be a technical artifact of the sequencing pipeline. According to a later analysis, TCR association rates differed among HLA loci, with DRB1 alleles showing the most associated TCRs and HLA-C alleles showing the fewest. Correlated functional status among segregating V segments might reflect linkage disequilibrium, but an unknown experimental factor could not be ruled out. A later analysis found that HLA-associated TCR beta chains were more clonally expanded and had lower generation probabilities than equally common non-associated chains. While some public TCRs were present in many individuals, most TCR sequences turned up only very rarely across donors. The 87-base-pair reads could not distinguish some IMGT-functional V segments, including TRBV6-2 and TRBV6-3, so those segments were excluded. A further reported finding was that TCR beta sequences accurately predicted the HLA-A and HLA-B alleles for most subjects in the first cohort. The classifier was reported to diagnose cytomegalovirus status with high specificity and sensitivity in both the original cohort and the validation cohort. Because counts were too low, approximately 18 rarely observed V segments, including chromosome 9 orphons, were excluded from the earlier analysis of about 500 of the donors. Sequencing depth was assumed to be roughly uniform across donors in the presence/absence analyses, though that assumption may not hold. An association between a missense DCLRE1C variant and V-gene and J-gene trimming of TCR beta chains was found in a later genetic analysis and replicated in an independent cohort. In an earlier analysis of about 550 of the donors, most TCR beta V segments were observed in productive rearrangements about 87% or about 30% of the time, broadly matching IMGT annotations. Only TCR beta chains were sequenced in this cohort, and the absence of alpha or paired-chain data limited detectable features. Immune exposure information for the cohort was limited to CMV serostatus. The authors suggested that the approach could potentially be extended to other disease states and immunological phenotypes. According to a later analysis, parvovirus B19, influenza, CMV and Epstein-Barr virus appeared linked to several top co-occurrence clusters. The study gave a list of about 160 TCR beta chains associated with cytomegalovirus. In vitro tests confirmed that three of the cytomegalovirus-associated TCR beta chains recognize cytomegalovirus antigens. A later analysis associated about 18,000 TCR beta sequences with specific HLA alleles at a false discovery rate of 0.05. Because some donors lacked HLA typing at each locus, the association tests relied only on the typed subset. A later analysis found that most CMV-associated TCR beta chains appeared HLA-restricted, with HLA associations seemingly driven largely by CMV exposure. According to a later genetic analysis, donors in an Asian-associated ancestry cluster had fewer N-insertions in productive TCRs than the approximately 650-donor mean. Assigning TCR associations to individual alleles was difficult when HLA alleles, especially DR and DQ, strongly co-occurred.

The cohort consisted of some 670 healthy bone marrow donors. Cohort members were all nominally healthy when sampled, although unrecorded immune exposures were likely present. The donor was CMV seronegative and belonged to the group of 352 seronegative cohort members. Every donor gave a peripheral blood sample, and the peripheral blood mononuclear cells from that sample were used for TCR beta sequencing. The Qiagen DNeasy Blood Extraction Kit was used to extract genomic DNA from the blood cell samples. Library method: the immunoSEQ multiplex PCR assay. A mixture of 60 forward primers for TCR Vbeta segments and 13 reverse primers for TCR Jbeta segments was used in the multiplex PCR. The CDR3 region of rearranged TCR beta genes was amplified from genomic DNA with a multiplex PCR assay. The amplified TCR beta libraries were sequenced on the Illumina HiSeq System as 87-base-pair reads. As for the original processing: Across the roughly 640 repertoires, a later analysis counted roughly 77 million unique TCR beta chains, 9.5 million to 12 million of which were shared by at least two donors. Raw reads were error-corrected and collapsed into unique sequences by a nearest-neighbor algorithm in which closely related sequences were merged to remove PCR and sequencing errors. To assign V, D and J gene segments, CDR3 sequences were aligned to IMGT reference sequences. For a sequence to be retained, a match of at least six nucleotides to both a V gene segment and a J gene segment was required. A rearrangement was called productive if the CDR3 had no stop codons and remained in frame with V and J, and every other rearrangement was called non-productive. Following IMGT convention, CDR3 was defined as the stretch from the second conserved V-encoded cysteine to the conserved J-encoded phenylalanine. The earlier analysis of 500 to 750 of the donors excluded any sequence lacking an unambiguous match to a single V gene segment. In an earlier analysis of several hundred of the donors, V segments were called functional above 56.7% productive rearrangements and were called segregating when the between-donor standard deviation exceeded 5%. To diagnose cytomegalovirus status from the catalog of TCR beta chain sequences, a statistical classification framework was built. V and J gene assignment, in a later analysis, came from comparing TCR nucleotide sequences with IMGT/GENE-DB human TR gene sequences. The TCRdist pipeline was used in a later analysis to assign CDR3 sequences and most-parsimonious VDJ recombination scenarios. In a later analysis, each TCR beta chain was defined by its CDR3 amino acid sequence together with its V-gene family, and reads without a unique V-gene family were excluded. In a later analysis, 500 to 700 highly shared, low-generation-probability nucleotide sequences were removed to address suspected cross-contamination and a sequencing artifact. In a later analysis, a clonal expansion index was calculated for each public chain from normalized within-repertoire ranks of inferred template counts. A later analysis computed generation probabilities with a VDJ recombination model fitted to out-of-frame rearrangements, and checked the results against IGoR. In a later analysis, hypergeometric tests were used to score TCR-TCR, TCR-HLA and TCR-CMV co-occurrence, with a repertoire-size bias correction applied to TCR pairs. A later analysis estimated false discovery rates by permuting HLA or CMV assignments 20 times. A later analysis grouped co-occurring TCRs with DBSCAN, adding TCRdist sequence similarity when clustering within HLA-allele-positive subsets. For co-occurrence clustering, repertoires with fewer than 30,000 or more than 120,000 public chains were excluded, along with five repertoires with anomalous nucleotide sharing. TCRdb provides this immuneACCESS table in a form limited to in-frame rearrangements. Some clones are lacking; in checked studies, under half of them reflect an unresolved V gene, and why the rest are absent is not known. Clone size and V and J calls were adopted from that table, with D and trimming inferred from the DNA. In this sample the table shows approximately 160,000 clones, roughly four fifths of which occur a single time. The ten top clones hold 0.95% to 1.1% of the sample.

The CDR3 measures 13 amino acids from cysteine to phenylalanine. The only DNA kept is the CDR3, 39 bases in frame from the first base. V drops 4 bases and J drops 4 bases, leaving 11 bases in between. The germline V gene (reference sequence) gives CDR1 as GTSNPN and CDR2 as SVGIG. The chain employs TRBV30 and TRBJ2-1, and TRBD2 may be the D gene, going by 5 matching bases. Source material: PBMCs. The clonotype comes from a woman aged 35 to 49 in good health and CMV-seronegative. This receptor carries the CDR3 CAWKGDAYNEQFF. In nucleotide form, the sequence is TGTGCCTGGAAGGGAGATGCATACAATGAGCAGTTCTTC. Reference TRBV30 and TRBJ2-1 proteins supply the regions before and after the CDR3; the full variable domain is: SQTIHQWPATLVQPVGSPLSLECTVEGTSNPNLYWYRQAAGRGLQLLFYSVGIGQISSEVPQNLSASRPQDRQFILSSKKLLLSDSGFYLCAWKGDAYNEQFFGPGTRLTVL.